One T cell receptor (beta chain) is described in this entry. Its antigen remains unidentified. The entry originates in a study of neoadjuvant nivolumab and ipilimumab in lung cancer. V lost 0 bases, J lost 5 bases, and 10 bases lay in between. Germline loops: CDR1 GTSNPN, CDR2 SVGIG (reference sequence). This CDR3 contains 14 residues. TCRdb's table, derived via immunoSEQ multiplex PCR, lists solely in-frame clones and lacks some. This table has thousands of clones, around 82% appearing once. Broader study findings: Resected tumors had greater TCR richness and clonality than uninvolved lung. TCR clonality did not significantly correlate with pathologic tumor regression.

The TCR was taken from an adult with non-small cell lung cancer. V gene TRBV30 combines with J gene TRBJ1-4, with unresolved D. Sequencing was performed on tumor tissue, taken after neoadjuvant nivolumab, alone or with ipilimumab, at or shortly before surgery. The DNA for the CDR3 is TGTGCCTGGAGTGTAGCCAATCGGAATGAAAAACTGTTTTTT. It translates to CAWSVANRNEKLFF.